This TCR beta chain was identified during a study of T cells after yellow fever vaccination. Study-wide results and limits: A small share of clonotypes appeared in both CD4 and CD8 compartments. The study re-detected most primary-vaccination clones after the booster (about 96% CD4, 80% to 90% CD8).

Germline CDR1 KGHSH, CDR2 LQKENI. The CDR3 runs 14 residues. Trimming stripped 2 bases from V and 0 bases from J, with 8 bases between. Making TCR cDNA involved 5'RACE template switching, which added UMIs and a universal primer site. TCRdb ran MiXCR on the 5' RACE reads and lists one entry per CDR3 protein. The table includes around 530,000 distinct CDR3 sequences, about 15% detected once. With respect to this clonotype: Its antigen is unknown.

This chain uses TRBV18 with TRBJ2-7; D not resolved. The TCR originated in a man younger than 35 who received the YFV17D yellow fever vaccine. The source was PBMCs, collected 5 days after the first yellow fever vaccination. DNA for the CDR3: TGTGCCAGCTCACCAGTACAGCGCTCCTACGAGCAGTACTTC. Translation gives CASSPVQRSYEQYF.